A single sample gave rise to the 23 T cell receptor beta chains below, sequenced in a study of blood T cell repertoires in COVID-19. The table came from immunoSEQ multiplex PCR; TCRdb's copy has only in-frame clones and leaves some out. The data contain roughly 300,000 clones, about 89% of them seen just once; the ten biggest clones take up 7.8%. Sequencing input: peripheral blood. All receptors come from a woman between 50 and 59 years old who had recovered from COVID-19.

This rearrangement joins TRBV6-5 to TRBJ2-2; 10 bases match TRBD1. CDR3 length equals 14 residues. V lost 8 bases, J lost 5 bases, and 5 bases stayed unmatched. From germline, CDR1 is MNHEY and CDR2 SVGAGI. CDR3 DNA sequence: TGTGCCAGCGGGGACAGGGGACGGACCGGGGAGCTGTTTTTT. This codes for CASGDRGRTGELFF.

The rearrangement uses TRBV2 and TRBJ1-2, with 9 nucleotides matching TRBD1. This CDR3 is built from 15 residues. Germline V gives CDR1 SNHLY, CDR2 FYNNEI. The V and J ends lost 7 bases and 1 base, in that order; junction bases with no gene match: 7. Here the CDR3 reads CASNGDRVFNYGYTF. In DNA, the CDR3 is TGTGCCAGCAATGGGGACAGGGTTTTTAACTATGGCTACACCTTC.

The CDR3 region is CASSQDTGSQLYGYTF. CDR3 coding DNA: TGTGCCAGCAGCCAAGATACAGGGAGTCAACTCTATGGCTACACCTTC. The chain carries TRBV3-1 (or the pseudogene TRBV3-2) and TRBJ1-2; TRBD1 is a possible D gene (6 bases). The CDR3 extends over 16 amino acids. CDR1 LGHDT and CDR2 YNNKEL come from the germline V gene (reference sequence). The V gene lost 0 bases and the J gene lost 4 bases, with 15 bases spanning the gap.

This clone has a handful of counts. The V call is TRBV7-9, the J call TRBJ2-1, with D tentatively TRBD2 (6 bases). The CDR3 runs 16 residues. Trimming removed 2 bases from V and 2 bases from J, with 13 bases in between. Germline-derived CDR1 and CDR2 are SEHNR and FQNEAQ (reference sequence). CDR3 nucleotide sequence: TGTGCCAGCAGCTTATTAGGAGCGGGTGCCTACAATGAGCAGTTCTTC. Its protein product is CASSLLGAGAYNEQFF.

The chain recombines TRBV5-1 with TRBJ2-2, with 7 bases lining up with TRBD1. The trim removed 3 bases at V and 5 bases at J, leaving 4 bases unmatched. The CDR3 is 14 amino acids. CDR1 and CDR2 (germline): SGHRS, YFSETQ. The CDR3, as DNA: TGCGCCAGCAGCTCGCCGACAGGGACCGGGGAGCTGTTTTTT. It specifies CASSSPTGTGELFF.

V and J are TRBV28 and TRBJ1-4, with 7 bases that match TRBD1. Trimming at V came to 6 bases and at J to 7 bases, leaving 8 bases not matched to a gene. Germline V gene sequence: CDR1 MDHEN, CDR2 SYDVKM. The CDR3 contains 14 residues. CDR3 protein: CASSVQGLTEKLFF. Here the CDR3 DNA reads TGTGCCAGCAGCGTACAGGGGTTAACTGAAAAACTGTTTTTT.

This chain connects TRBV5-6 to TRBJ2-1, with D maybe TRBD2 (6 bases). Germline V gives CDR1 SGHDT, CDR2 YYEEEE. The CDR3 has 16 residues. V lost 4 bases and J lost 6, with 20 bases in between. CDR3 residues: CASSRGGGFLGNEQFF. In DNA, the CDR3 is TGTGCCAGCAGCCGCGGTGGGGGGTTTTTGGGCAATGAGCAGTTCTTC.

As to this clone: The same CDR3 also results from other DNA sequences found in this sample. V is TRBV27 and J is TRBJ1-6; a possible D gene is TRBD1 (5 bases). CDR3 size: 14 residues. Per the germline V gene, CDR1 is MNHEY and CDR2 is SMNVEV (reference sequence). Between the trimmed V and J ends, which lost 2 bases and 8 bases, there was a span of 10 bases. CDR3 coding DNA: TGTGCCAGCAGTTTACTGGGAGGGGATTCACCCCTCCACTTT. This sequence encodes CASSLLGGDSPLHF.

This chain uses TRBV4-3 with TRBJ2-7, with TRBD2 matching 7 bases. CDR1 is LGHNA and CDR2 is YSLEER in the germline V gene. This CDR3 is 16 amino acids long. V lost 0 bases, J lost 2 bases, and 7 bases stayed unmatched. The CDR3 reads CASSQDLLADTYEQYF. The CDR3 bases are TGCGCCAGCAGCCAAGATCTGCTAGCGGATACCTACGAGCAGTACTTC.

The chain joins TRBV18 to TRBJ2-3, with 7 bases that match TRBD1. V trimming: 6 bases; J trimming: 3 bases; junction bases outside the gene matches: 9. From germline, CDR1 is KGHSH and CDR2 LQKENI. CDR3 length: 15 amino acids. This chain's CDR3 is CASSQTGMRTDTQYF. In DNA, the CDR3 is TGTGCCAGCTCGCAGACAGGGATGAGGACAGATACGCAGTATTTT.

This clone was seen more than once but under ten times. The rearrangement joins TRBV7-2 to TRBJ2-1, with D possibly matching TRBD2 (6 bases). The CDR3 is 15 amino acids. The germline V gene encodes CDR1 SGHTA and CDR2 FQGNSA. Trimming left V 2 bases short and J 7 bases short, with 15 bases between. The CDR3 DNA follows: TGTGCCAGCAGCTTATCAGCCGCCCGGGGGAATGAGCAGTTCTTC. It encodes CASSLSAARGNEQFF.

The chain uses TRBV3-1 (or the pseudogene TRBV3-2) and TRBJ1-4, with 10 bases matching TRBD1. Trimming cost V 3 bases and J 6 bases; bases outside gene matches: 4. CDR3 length: 15 residues. Germline-derived CDR1 and CDR2 are LGHDT and YNNKEL (reference sequence). For the CDR3, the DNA is TGTGCCAGCAGCCACACAGGACAGGGGGATGAAAAACTGTTTTTT. Amino acid sequence: CASSHTGQGDEKLFF.

The rearrangement joins TRBV5-4 to TRBJ2-2; 8 bases map to TRBD1. V shed 4 bases and J 1 base; nucleotides not matched to a gene: 3. This CDR3 has 15 amino acids. From germline, CDR1 is SGHNT and CDR2 YYREEE (reference sequence). For the CDR3, the DNA is TGTGCCAGCAGCCCGGGGACAGGGAACACCGGGGAGCTGTTTTTT. It encodes CASSPGTGNTGELFF.

This chain uses TRBV5-5 with TRBJ2-1; tentatively, D is TRBD1 (6 bases). V lost 3 bases, J lost 8 bases, and 21 bases lay in between. Germline V lookup: CDR1 SGHKS, CDR2 YYEKEE (reference sequence). The CDR3 length is 16 residues. Here the CDR3 reads CASSSTDQTGGDEQFF. The CDR3, as DNA: TGTGCCAGCAGCTCGACGGACCAGACAGGAGGAGATGAGCAGTTCTTC. Using reference TRBV5-5 and TRBJ2-1 for the parts outside the CDR3, the full variable domain is DAGVTQSPTHLIKTRGQQVTLRCSPISGHKSVSWYQQVLGQGPQFIFQYYEKEERGRGNFPDRFSARQFPNYSSELNVNALLLGDSALYLCASSSTDQTGGDEQFFGPGTRLTVL.

The gene calls are TRBV6-5 and TRBJ1-5, with unresolved D. CDR1 is MNHEY and CDR2 is SVGAGI in the germline V gene. Deletions cut 4 bases from V and 5 bases from J, with 9 bases between. There are 13 residues in the CDR3. CDR3 DNA: TGTGCCAGCAGTTTCGGTCGGGATCAGCCCCAGCATTTT. This gives the protein CASSFGRDQPQHF.

The chain links TRBV2 to TRBJ1-5, with 8 bases identical to TRBD1. Trimming at V came to 7 bases and at J to 1 base, leaving 9 bases not matched to a gene. This CDR3 comprises 16 residues. CDR1 is SNHLY and CDR2 is FYNNEI in the germline V gene. The CDR3 nucleotides read TGTGCCAGCAACCTTGGACAGGGAGGGAGCAATCAGCCCCAGCATTTT. Its translation: CASNLGQGGSNQPQHF. Full variable domain (outside the CDR3, taken from reference TRBV2 and TRBJ1-5): EPEVTQTPSHQVTQMGQEVILRCVPISNHLYFYWYRQILGQKVEFLVSFYNNEISEKSEIFDDQFSVERPDGSNFTLKIRSTKLEDSAMYFCASNLGQGGSNQPQHFGDGTRLSIL.

The J gene is TRBJ1-1, the V gene TRBV5-4, with 7 bases aligning to TRBD1. The CDR3 runs 16 residues. Germline-derived CDR1 and CDR2 are SGHNT and YYREEE (reference sequence). V gave up 0 bases and J gave up 7 bases; unmatched junction bases: 12. The CDR3 protein is CASSLAGTASTLEAFF. The CDR3 nucleotides read TGTGCCAGCAGCTTGGCCGGGACAGCCTCAACCCTTGAAGCTTTCTTT.

V is TRBV14 and J is TRBJ2-1; D might be TRBD2 (5 bases). The CDR3 is made up of 16 amino acids. Germline CDR1 reads SGHDN; CDR2 reads FVKESK. The V and J ends lost 5 bases and 4 bases respectively, with 18 bases between them. DNA of the CDR3: TGTGCCAGCAGCGTAGGACTGACGTTACCATACAATGAGCAGTTCTTC. Protein product: CASSVGLTLPYNEQFF.

J is TRBJ1-4 and V is TRBV28; D ambiguous. CDR3 size: 13 residues. Deletions cut 4 bases from V and 8 bases from J, with 11 bases between. Germline V gene lookup returns CDR1 MDHEN and CDR2 SYDVKM. The CDR3 region has the DNA TGTGCCAGCAGTTGGGGAGCTCGGGAAAAACTGTTTTTT. It codes for CASSWGAREKLFF.

The gene calls are TRBV7-2 and TRBJ2-3; 10 bases agree with TRBD2. The CDR3 has 12 amino acids. The ends lost 5 bases at V and 10 bases at J; junction bases unmatched: 3. Per the germline V gene, CDR1 is SGHTA and CDR2 is FQGNSA. The CDR3 protein is CASSPLAGAQYF. For the CDR3, the DNA is TGTGCCAGCAGCCCTCTAGCGGGAGCGCAGTATTTT.

With respect to this clone: A junction end diverges from the germline sequence, so it may reflect a read error. The rearrangement joins TRBV9 to TRBJ1-6, with 7 positions matching TRBD1. Germline assignment: CDR1 SGDLS and CDR2 YYNGEE. The CDR3 runs 14 residues. The CDR3 DNA sequence: TGTGCCAGCACCGTAGGGGACAGCAATTCACCCCTCCACTTT. Protein: CASTVGDSNSPLHF.

The chain combines TRBV9 with TRBJ1-2; TRBD1 aligns across 7 bases. Germline V gives CDR1 SGDLS, CDR2 YYNGEE. Trimming removed 4 bases from V and 1 base from J; junction bases left unmatched: 10. The CDR3 totals 16 residues. CDR3 nucleotides: TGTGCCAGCAGCTCTGCCTACAGGGGACTTAACTATGGCTACACCTTC. It specifies CASSSAYRGLNYGYTF.

The chain couples TRBV7-2 to TRBJ2-1; 7 nucleotides match TRBD2. The germline gives CDR1 SGHTA, CDR2 FQGNSA. The CDR3 loop spans 16 amino acids. With 5 bases clipped from V and 0 bases from J, the junction kept 7 bases outside the gene matches. CDR3 bases: TGTGCCAGCAGCAAAGGGACTACCCGCTCCTACAATGAGCAGTTCTTC. Protein sequence: CASSKGTTRSYNEQFF.